This passage covers 30 T cell receptor beta chains from one sample sequenced in a study of tumor and adjacent non-tumor tissue in lung cancer. No cell sorting was done before RNA was extracted from the tissue. A modified ARM-PCR protocol with three rounds of nested PCR amplified TCRbeta. In TCRdb, the multiplex PCR reads were re-called with MiXCR into one record per CDR3 protein. The data show tens of thousands of distinct CDR3 sequences, 65% to 75% seen once. The sample comprised lung tumor tissue. All receptors come from a woman aged 70 to 79 with non-small cell lung cancer.

In this sample, this clonotype turned up once. The chain combines TRBV4-2 with TRBJ1-5, with TRBD1 as a possible D gene (5 bases). Germline V gene lookup returns CDR1 LGHNA and CDR2 YNFKEQ. This CDR3 comprises 16 residues. V lost 4 bases and J lost 5, with 18 bases in between. The CDR3 region has the DNA TGTGCCAGCAGCCCAGATCTGCAGGGTGGTGATCAGCCCCAGCATTTT. This gives the protein CASSPDLQGGDQPQHF.

Points on this clonotype: A much more abundant neighbour one base away suggests this may be a read error. This chain links TRBV20-1 with TRBJ1-5; D may be TRBD1 (5 bases). The CDR3 has 14 residues. V was cut by 7 bases and J by 4 bases, with 17 bases left in between. From germline, CDR1 is DFQATT and CDR2 SNEGSKA (reference sequence). CDR3 amino acids: CSVEGRPRNQPQHF. CDR3 DNA: TGCAGTGTAGAGGGGAGGCCGAGAAATCAGCCCCAGCATTTT.

The chain links TRBV2 to TRBJ2-2, with 14 bases lining up with TRBD2. CDR1 SNHLY and CDR2 FYNNEI come from the germline V gene. The V segment lost 6 bases and the J segment 4 bases; nucleotides outside the gene matches: 4. The CDR3 loop spans 16 amino acids. The CDR3 is CASSGTSGSTTGELFF. In DNA form, the CDR3 reads TGTGCCAGCAGCGGGACTAGCGGGAGCACCACCGGGGAGCTGTTTTTT.

The J gene is TRBJ2-4, the V gene TRBV11-1, with D unclear. The CDR3 has 15 residues. V was shortened by 5 bases and J by 0 bases, with 11 bases between the two germline ends. Germline V gene sequence: CDR1 SGHAT, CDR2 FQDESV (reference sequence). The CDR3 spells CASSPTSVAKNIQYF. DNA for the CDR3: TGTGCCAGCAGCCCAACAAGTGTAGCCAAAAACATTCAGTACTTC. The whole variable domain, filled in from reference TRBV11-1 and TRBJ2-4, reads EAEVAQSPRYKITEKSQAVAFWCDPISGHATLYWYRQILGQGPELLVQFQDESVVDDSQLPKDRFSAERLKGVDSTLKIQPAELGDSAMYLCASSPTSVAKNIQYFGAGTRLSVL.

Note on this clonotype: Germline and junction disagree at one end, which may indicate a read error. The J gene is TRBJ1-1, the V gene TRBV28, with D uncertain. The germline gives CDR1 MDHEN, CDR2 SYDVKM. This CDR3 spans 12 amino acids. The CDR3 is CASSFPRAGAFF. CDR3 bases: TGCGCCAGCAGTTTCCCGCGGGCAGGAGCTTTCTTT.

Comment on this clonotype: This could be a read error, since a much larger clone is one nucleotide away. The V gene is TRBV5-4, the J gene TRBJ2-1; 10 bases fit TRBD2. The CDR3 sequence is 16 residues long. Losses at the gene ends were 4 bases for V and 7 bases for J; bases not matched to a gene: 11. Germline V gene lookup returns CDR1 SGHNT and CDR2 YYREEE (reference sequence). The CDR3 here is CASSPLSGRAANEQFF. DNA of the CDR3: TGTGCCAGCAGCCCCCTGAGCGGGAGGGCCGCAAATGAGCAGTTCTTC.

Concerning this clonotype itself: The junction differs from germline at one of its ends, possibly a read error. This chain connects TRBV6-5 to TRBJ2-3; no clear D gene. Germline assignment: CDR1 MNHEY and CDR2 SVGAGI. The length of the CDR3 is 15 residues. Here the CDR3 reads CARSYSSGSTDTQFF. CDR3 coding DNA: TGTGCCAGGAGTTACTCGAGTGGTAGCACAGATACGCAGTTTTTT.

This sequence joins TRBV11-1 and TRBJ2-1, with D perhaps matching TRBD1 (6 bases). CDR1 is SGHAT and CDR2 is FQDESV in the germline V gene (reference sequence). This CDR3 has 15 residues. CDR3 region: CVTSVTGTWGWEQFF. CDR3 in DNA: TGTGTCACCAGCGTGACCGGGACATGGGGTTGGGAGCAGTTCTTC.

As concerns this clonotype: Likely a read error: the CDR3 ends without its conserved phenylalanine or tryptophan. CDR3 region: CTSSRQDNQPQHS. The CDR3 DNA is TGTACCAGCAGTCGACAGGACAATCAGCCCCAGCATTCT. The chain recombines TRBV6-6 with TRBJ1-5; D perhaps matches TRBD1 (6 bases). From germline, CDR1 is MNHNY and CDR2 SVGAGI (reference sequence). The CDR3 length is 13 residues.

The chain has TRBV13 and TRBJ2-1; D uncertain. The V end was cut by 5 bases, the J end by 12 bases, with 26 bases between. This CDR3 comprises 16 residues. From germline, CDR1 is PRHDT and CDR2 FYEKMQ (reference sequence). This CDR3 reads CASSRQLGVGFDGQFF. Here the CDR3 DNA reads TGTGCCAGCAGCCGTCAGCTTGGCGTGGGTTTTGATGGGCAGTTCTTC.

A note on this clonotype: A read error may account for a junction end that differs from germline. This chain uses TRBV28 with TRBJ2-1; maybe TRBD2 (6 bases). This CDR3 is 14 amino acids long. Germline lookup yields CDR1 MDHEN and CDR2 SYDVKM. Here the CDR3 DNA reads TGTGTCAGCAGTTCCGGGACTTTTTACAGTGAGCAGTTCTTC. This sequence encodes CVSSSGTFYSEQFF.

Comment on this clonotype: An end of the junction differs from the germline gene, which may be a read error. The chain recombines TRBV11-3 with TRBJ2-1; TRBD2 matches at 9 bases. The CDR3 spans 17 residues. The V gene's germline CDR1 is SGHNT and CDR2 YENEEA. The chain's CDR3 is CASSPGTSRLPYNEQLF. In nucleotides, the CDR3 is TGTGCCAGCAGCCCGGGGACTAGCAGGCTCCCCTACAATGAGCAGTTATTC.

In regard to this clonotype: Since a much larger clone is just one base distant, this may be a read error. The CDR3 loop reads CATSFGSPTNEKLFF. Here the CDR3 DNA reads TGTGCCACCAGTTTTGGGTCCCCAACTAATGAAAAACTGTTTTTT. V is TRBV28 and J is TRBJ1-4; D uncertain. Looked up from germline, CDR1 is MDHEN and CDR2 is SYDVKM. The CDR3 spans 15 residues.

This chain links TRBV6-1 with TRBJ2-2; a weak D match, TRBD2 (5 bases). V lost 7 bases to trimming and J lost 10 bases, with 16 bases between them. CDR1 is MNHNS and CDR2 is SASEGT in the germline V gene. The CDR3 covers 13 residues. The CDR3 here is CASIETSRVELFF. The CDR3 region has the DNA TGTGCCAGCATTGAGACTTCGCGGGTGGAGCTGTTTTTT.

This clonotype showed up just once. The CDR3 end shows no conserved phenylalanine or tryptophan, and so a read error is likely. The gene calls are TRBV4-2 and TRBJ2-1, with D possibly matching TRBD2 (6 bases). CDR1 is LGHNA and CDR2 is YNFKEQ in the germline V gene. The CDR3 totals 16 residues. CDR3 amino acids: CASSQDGLASYDEQFV. The CDR3 DNA follows: TGTGCCAGCAGCCAAGACGGGCTAGCGAGCTACGATGAGCAGTTCGTC.

About this clonotype: One base away lies a much larger clone, so this may be a sequencing read error. The chain is built from TRBV20-1 and TRBJ2-7; D might be TRBD2 (5 bases). Germline CDR1 reads DFQATT; CDR2 reads SNEGSKA (reference sequence). The CDR3 length is 12 residues. V was cut by 7 bases and J by 3 bases, with 13 bases left in between. For the CDR3, the DNA is TGCAGTGTTAGCGCGGTTCGCTACGAGCAGTACTTC. Translation: CSVSAVRYEQYF.

As concerns this clonotype: At one of its ends the junction is not consistent with the germline gene, which may arise from a read error. This chain links TRBV5-4 with TRBJ1-2, with 7 bases that match TRBD1. The CDR3 totals 15 residues. Germline CDR1 is SGHNT and CDR2 is YYREEE (reference sequence). The CDR3 region has the DNA TGTGCCAGCAGTTCCGGGACAGAGAAAGACTATGACTACACCTTC. It specifies CASSSGTEKDYDYTF.

The chain has TRBV29-1 and TRBJ2-7, with 9 bases matching TRBD1. The CDR3 extends over 12 amino acids. The trim removed 7 bases at V and 13 bases at J, leaving 14 bases unmatched. Germline CDR1 SQVTM, CDR2 ANQGSEA. The CDR3 here is CSATTGGYELYF. CDR3 coding DNA: TGCAGCGCTACTACAGGGGGCTACGAGCTATACTTC.

Details on this clonotype: An end of the junction differs from the germline gene, which may be a read error. The chain carries TRBV30 and TRBJ2-5, with D possibly TRBD2 on 5 matching bases. The CDR3 contains 13 residues. Per the germline V gene, CDR1 is GTSNPN and CDR2 is SVGIG (reference sequence). The CDR3 coding sequence is TGTCCCTGGAGGACCTTACCCCGGGAGACCCAGTACTTC. Translating it yields CPWRTLPRETQYF.

This clonotype appeared many times. This chain joins TRBV29-1 and TRBJ1-1; no definite D call. Between the trimmed V and J ends, which lost 1 base and 1 base, there was a span of 10 bases. The CDR3 loop spans 14 amino acids. Germline V gene data show CDR1 as SQVTM and CDR2 as ANQGSEA. CDR3 protein: CSVEVQRTNTEAFF. CDR3 bases: TGCAGCGTTGAAGTGCAGAGAACGAACACTGAAGCTTTCTTT.

About this clonotype itself: This may be a read error, as it is one base from a much larger clone. The V and J genes are TRBV28 and TRBJ1-3; D is perhaps TRBD1 (6 bases). The CDR3 loop spans 15 amino acids. The germline V gene has CDR1 MDHEN and CDR2 SYDVKM. V lost 6 bases and J 0 bases, leaving 12 bases between the germline ends. The CDR3 sequence is CASRDARGSGNTIYF. The CDR3 DNA follows: TGTGCCAGCAGGGATGCCAGGGGCTCTGGAAACACCATATATTTT.

Notes on this clonotype: One junction end does not reproduce the germline sequence, and a read error may be involved. The rearrangement joins TRBV29-1 to TRBJ2-1; maybe TRBD2 (6 bases). The CDR3 runs to 12 residues. Germline CDR1 SQVTM, CDR2 ANQGSEA. The CDR3 DNA reads TGCAGGGTTGCCGGGGGTGGTAATGAGCAGTTCTTC. Translation: CRVAGGGNEQFF.

Note on this clonotype: One end of the junction does not line up with germline, which may come from a read error. The rearrangement links TRBV5-4 to TRBJ2-1; TRBD2 matches 7 bases. CDR1 SGHNT and CDR2 YYREEE come from the germline V gene (reference sequence). The CDR3 runs to 16 residues. As DNA, the CDR3 is TGTGCCAGCAGCACTCGACTGGCGGGAGTGGTGTATGAGCCGTTCTTC. Translating gives CASSTRLAGVVYEPFF. Full variable domain (remainder filled in from reference TRBV5-4 and TRBJ2-1): ETGVTQSPTHLIKTRGQQVTLRCSSQSGHNTVSWYQQALGQGPQFIFQYYREEENGRGNFPPRFSGLQFPNYSSELNVNALELDDSALYLCASSTRLAGVVYEPFFGPGTRLTVL.

As DNA, the CDR3 is TGTGCCAGCAGCTCGCACTTAGCGGGAGGTACCTACAATGAGCAGTTCTTC. It specifies CASSSHLAGGTYNEQFF. This chain connects TRBV11-1 to TRBJ2-1; 10 bases match TRBD2. V was clipped by 4 bases and J by 2 bases; unmatched bases: 8. CDR3 length equals 17 residues. Germline V gene lookup returns CDR1 SGHAT and CDR2 FQDESV (reference sequence).

This chain joins TRBV6-1 and TRBJ2-7, with TRBD1 matching 8 bases. The V and J ends lost 5 bases and 0 bases, in that order; junction bases with no gene match: 6. Germline CDR1 and CDR2: MNHNS and SASEGT. The CDR3 has 15 amino acids. The CDR3 region has the DNA TGTGCCAGCAGTCATGATGGACAGGGCTCCTACGAGCAGTACTTC. It specifies CASSHDGQGSYEQYF.

This clonotype was detected many times. This rearrangement joins TRBV28 to TRBJ2-7; TRBD1 or TRBD2 may be the D gene (5 bases each). This CDR3 region has 17 residues. V lost 6 bases to trimming and J lost 2 bases, with 23 bases between them. Germline V lookup: CDR1 MDHEN, CDR2 SYDVKM. The CDR3 DNA reads TGTGCCAGCAGCCCTCCCCGACAGACTACAATTACCTACGAGCAGTACTTC. Translation: CASSPPRQTTITYEQYF.

A note on this clonotype: The CDR3 ends on some other residue instead of the conserved phenylalanine or tryptophan, so this is likely a read error. The rearrangement joins TRBV4-2 to TRBJ2-1, with 13 positions matching TRBD2. The CDR3 spans 16 residues. Germline V lookup: CDR1 LGHNA, CDR2 YNFKEQ. For the CDR3, the DNA is TGTGCCAGCAGCCAGGAACTAGCGGGAGGGCGCAATAAGCAGTTCTCC. It encodes CASSQELAGGRNKQFS.

This clonotype came up a few times. A read error may account for a junction end that differs from germline. The J gene is TRBJ2-7, the V gene TRBV16, with a possible D match to TRBD2 (5 bases). CDR1 is KGHSY and CDR2 is FQNENV in the germline V gene. The CDR3 is 14 residues long. The CDR3 region has the DNA TGTGCCAGTAGCCAGAGTTTGGCGGGCTACGTGCAGTACTTC. This gives the protein CASSQSLAGYVQYF.

Relative to its sample, this clonotype is medium-sized. V usage is TRBV12-3 or TRBV12-4 and J usage is TRBJ1-1; D is perhaps TRBD1 (6 bases). The V end was cut by 4 bases, the J end by 1 base, with 19 bases between. The CDR3 length is 17 residues. The CDR3 coding sequence is TGTGCCAGCAGTTCGTGGGACCGCTCAGGGGCGAACACTGAAGCTTTCTTT. Amino acid sequence: CASSSWDRSGANTEAFF.

This clonotype was counted a few times. With a much larger clone just one base away, this may be a read error. The chain combines TRBV15 with TRBJ1-4, with TRBD1 matching over 9 bases. The CDR3 spans 14 residues. Trimming cost V 1 base and J 9 bases; bases outside gene matches: 3. Germline lookup yields CDR1 LNHNV and CDR2 YYDKDF (reference sequence). CDR3 in DNA: TGTGCCACCAGCAGAGGACAGGGGGAGAAAAAACTGTTTTTT. Translation gives CATSRGQGEKKLFF.